The 24 T cell receptor beta chains below all came from one sample that was sequenced in a study of graft-versus-host responses after intestinal transplantation. Libraries were prepared by immunoSEQ multiplex PCR; TCRdb keeps only in-frame clonotypes and omits some of them. In the table there are over 45,000 clones, 70% to 90% of which are singletons. The sample consisted of PBMCs, taken 26 days after transplant. These receptors all stem from a human patient who received an intestinal transplant, so some T cells may come from the graft donor.

V and J are TRBV7-8 and TRBJ2-3; 10 bases are a match to TRBD2. Germline CDR1 reads SGHVS; CDR2 reads FQNEAQ. The V gene end was trimmed by 5 bases and the J gene end by 3 bases; junction bases not matched to a gene: 8. CDR3 size: 16 residues. The CDR3 coding sequence is TGTGCCAGCAGCGTACTAGCGGGGCCACAGACAGATACGCAGTATTTT. This sequence encodes CASSVLAGPQTDTQYF.

V and J are TRBV4-1 and TRBJ2-7, with 9 bases matching TRBD2. J lost 0 bases, V lost 0 bases, and 6 bases had no gene match. The CDR3 consists of 17 residues. The germline gives CDR1 MGHRA, CDR2 YSYEKL. CDR3 nucleotide sequence: TGCGCCAGCAGCCAAGATCCGGCGGGAGGGGGCTCCTACGAGCAGTACTTC. It yields the protein CASSQDPAGGGSYEQYF.

The chain has TRBV6-6 and TRBJ2-5, with TRBD1 matching 12 bases. J was trimmed by 5 bases and V by 3 bases; bases with no gene match: 4. The CDR3 consists of 15 residues. CDR1 and CDR2 from the germline V gene are MNHNY and SVGAGI (reference sequence). CDR3 bases: TGTGCCAGCAGTTATGGAGGGACAGGGGGCGAGACCCAGTACTTC. It encodes CASSYGGTGGETQYF.

Only one count was recorded for this clone. J is TRBJ1-1 and V is TRBV28; 10 bases are shared with TRBD1. The CDR3 has 15 residues. J gave up 3 bases and V 5 bases, and 6 bases lay outside the gene matches. Germline V gene lookup returns CDR1 MDHEN and CDR2 SYDVKM. CDR3 in amino acids: CASSDPGQGYTEAFF. CDR3 sequence (DNA): TGTGCCAGCAGTGATCCGGGACAGGGGTACACTGAAGCTTTCTTT.

This clone counts as medium-sized (0.01 to 0.1%). The V and J genes are TRBV5-1 and TRBJ2-6; TRBD1 agrees at 7 bases. The germline V gene has CDR1 SGHRS and CDR2 YFSETQ. V lost 0 bases, J lost 2 bases, and 11 bases stayed unmatched. The CDR3 loop spans 19 amino acids. CDR3 loop: CASSLDFGTAKAGANVLTF. The DNA of the CDR3 is TGCGCCAGCAGCTTGGATTTCGGGACAGCCAAGGCTGGGGCCAACGTCCTGACTTTC.

The chain combines TRBV5-5 with TRBJ1-1; unclear D gene. V lost 0 bases and J 3 bases, leaving 6 bases between the germline ends. Germline lookup yields CDR1 SGHKS and CDR2 YYEKEE (reference sequence). The CDR3 is 13 amino acids. DNA for the CDR3: TGTGCCAGCAGCTTGGGTCAGTACACTGAAGCTTTCTTT. Translating gives CASSLGQYTEAFF. The variable domain in full, with the rest retrieved from reference TRBV5-5 and TRBJ1-1, is DAGVTQSPTHLIKTRGQQVTLRCSPISGHKSVSWYQQVLGQGPQFIFQYYEKEERGRGNFPDRFSARQFPNYSSELNVNALLLGDSALYLCASSLGQYTEAFFGQGTRLTVV.

This clone was picked up one time. The genes are TRBV28 and TRBJ2-2; the match to TRBD1 covers 7 bases. Germline CDR1 MDHEN, CDR2 SYDVKM. The V segment lost 5 bases and the J segment 4 bases; nucleotides outside the gene matches: 4. The CDR3 loop spans 14 amino acids. CDR3 loop: CASSLRQGTGELFF. CDR3 nucleotides: TGTGCCAGCAGTCTCCGACAGGGCACCGGGGAGCTGTTTTTT.

V gene TRBV2 combines with J gene TRBJ2-5; possible D gene TRBD1, 5 bases. With 2 bases removed from V and 5 bases from J, the gap between germline ends came to 12 bases. This CDR3 region has 14 residues. The germline gives CDR1 SNHLY, CDR2 FYNNEI. CDR3 residues: CASSERAGLETQYF. The CDR3 nucleotides read TGTGCCAGCAGTGAAAGAGCAGGGTTGGAGACCCAGTACTTC.

The rearrangement links TRBV4-2 to TRBJ2-1; 7 positions agree with TRBD2. CDR3 length: 17 residues. The germline gives CDR1 LGHNA, CDR2 YNFKEQ. Germline trimming cut 0 bases from V and 5 bases from J; bases unmatched to any gene: 10. CDR3 nucleotide sequence: TGTGCCAGCAGCCAAGAACTCTTGCGGGAGAGGAACAATGAGCAGTTCTTC. It encodes CASSQELLRERNNEQFF.

The chain has TRBV10-1 and TRBJ2-7; D is possibly TRBD1 (5 bases). The germline V gene has CDR1 WNHNN and CDR2 SYGVQD (reference sequence). Trimming cost V 6 bases and J 2 bases, with 14 bases left between them. The CDR3 covers 14 residues. The CDR3 nucleotides read TGCGCCAGCAGCAATAGGGGTATCCCCTACGAGCAGTACTTC. Its translation: CASSNRGIPYEQYF.

The chain combines TRBV7-2 with TRBJ1-6; D is possibly TRBD1 (6 bases). Trimming left V 6 bases short and J 5 bases short, with 14 bases between. The CDR3 is made up of 15 amino acids. Looked up from germline, CDR1 is SGHTA and CDR2 is FQGNSA. The DNA of the CDR3 is TGTGCCAGCAGACCACACAGGGTCAATAATTCACCCCTCCACTTT. Translated: CASRPHRVNNSPLHF.

The rearrangement links TRBV5-4 to TRBJ1-2, with TRBD1 as a possible D gene (5 bases). This CDR3 region has 15 residues. Germline V gene sequence: CDR1 SGHNT, CDR2 YYREEE (reference sequence). The V end lost 0 bases, the J end lost 4 bases, and 13 bases lay between the germline ends. The CDR3 DNA is TGTGCCAGCAGCTTGGCTCCAGGGAATAGCTATGGCTACACCTTC. Translated: CASSLAPGNSYGYTF.

This chain connects TRBV7-9 to TRBJ2-1; no clear D. V lost 2 bases and J 4 bases, leaving 6 bases between the germline ends. The CDR3 totals 13 residues. Looked up from germline, CDR1 is SEHNR and CDR2 is FQNEAQ (reference sequence). The CDR3 is CASSLSQYNEQFF. DNA of the CDR3: TGTGCCAGCAGCTTATCACAGTACAATGAGCAGTTCTTC.

V usage is TRBV5-1 and J usage is TRBJ1-1; 7 bases fit TRBD1. The CDR3 length is 13 residues. Per the germline V gene, CDR1 is SGHRS and CDR2 is YFSETQ. The junction had 10 bases not matched to a gene; V was cut back by 4 bases and J by 10 bases. This CDR3 reads CASSRSRGPVAFF. The CDR3 DNA follows: TGCGCCAGCAGCCGGTCAAGGGGGCCCGTAGCTTTCTTT.

This rearrangement joins TRBV15 to TRBJ1-5; D possibly corresponds to TRBD1 (5 bases). Germline V gives CDR1 LNHNV, CDR2 YYDKDF (reference sequence). V was clipped by 5 bases and J by 5 bases, with 13 bases between them. The CDR3 is 14 residues long. CDR3 amino acids: CATSPLGRYQPQHF. In DNA form, the CDR3 reads TGTGCCACCAGCCCTCTGGGGCGATATCAGCCCCAGCATTTT.

The CDR3 DNA reads TGTGCCAGCGACTCCCTGGGGGACTACGAGCAGTACGTC. Protein: CASDSLGDYEQYV. V and J are TRBV6-1 and TRBJ2-7; either TRBD1 or TRBD2 may supply D (5 bases each). Germline-derived CDR1 and CDR2 are MNHNS and SASEGT. The CDR3 is 13 amino acids. Trimming pared 8 bases from V and 3 bases from J, leaving 14 bases between.

The chain uses TRBV19 and TRBJ2-1; TRBD2 matches at 12 bases. Germline trimming cut 5 bases from V and 7 bases from J; bases unmatched to any gene: 3. Germline V lookup: CDR1 LNHDA, CDR2 SQIVND (reference sequence). The CDR3 totals 14 residues. In DNA, the CDR3 is TGTGCCAGTAGTCTAGCGGGGGGGCCTAATGAGCAGTTCTTC. Translated, it gives CASSLAGGPNEQFF.

A few counts support this clone. The chain carries TRBV9 and TRBJ2-2; 14 bases map to TRBD2. The junction had 2 bases not matched to a gene; V was cut back by 4 bases and J by 6 bases. CDR3 size: 15 residues. From germline, CDR1 is SGDLS and CDR2 YYNGEE. CDR3 sequence reads: CASSLGLAGAGELFF. The CDR3 coding sequence is TGTGCCAGCAGCCTGGGACTAGCGGGGGCCGGGGAGCTGTTTTTT.

The chain carries TRBV19 and TRBJ2-3, with 9 bases lining up with TRBD2. Germline loops: CDR1 LNHDA, CDR2 SQIVND (reference sequence). This CDR3 spans 15 amino acids. V gave up 4 bases and J gave up 2 bases; unmatched junction bases: 4. CDR3 sequence (DNA): TGTGCCAGTAGTACCAGCGGGGGGCTCACAGATACGCAGTATTTT. Its protein product is CASSTSGGLTDTQYF.

The chain couples TRBV27 to TRBJ2-1; 11 bases agree with TRBD1. V lost 0 bases to trimming and J lost 8 bases; unmatched junction nucleotides: 15. Germline V lookup: CDR1 MNHEY, CDR2 SMNVEV (reference sequence). CDR3 length: 19 amino acids. CDR3 protein: CASSLSGQGAGNTDHEQFF. The CDR3 DNA reads TGTGCCAGCAGTTTATCCGGACAGGGGGCGGGGAATACAGACCATGAGCAGTTCTTC.

The chain carries TRBV10-3 and TRBJ1-2; TRBD1 might be the D (6 bases). Germline-derived CDR1 and CDR2 are ENHRY and SYGVKD. CDR3 size: 13 residues. With 0 bases removed from V and 4 bases from J, the gap between germline ends came to 6 bases. In nucleotides, the CDR3 is TGTGCCATCAGTGAGTCAGGGGGCTATGGCTACACCTTC. Translated, it gives CAISESGGYGYTF.

The V call is TRBV28, the J call TRBJ1-5, with TRBD1 matching 7 bases. This CDR3 spans 15 amino acids. Germline CDR1 is MDHEN and CDR2 is SYDVKM. The J segment lost 3 bases and the V segment lost 7 bases, leaving 9 bases of the junction unmatched. CDR3 sequence reads: CASINPDRYNQPQHF. CDR3 DNA sequence: TGTGCCAGCATCAACCCGGACAGGTACAATCAGCCCCAGCATTTT. The full variable domain, its missing parts supplied by reference TRBV28 and TRBJ1-5, is DVKVTQSSRYLVKRTGEKVFLECVQDMDHENMFWYRQDPGLGLRLIYFSYDVKMKEKGDIPEGYSVSREKKERFSLILESASTNQTSMYLCASINPDRYNQPQHFGDGTRLSIL.

This clone has more than one count but fewer than ten. The chain joins TRBV19 to TRBJ1-6; 8 bases match TRBD1. Germline lookup yields CDR1 LNHDA and CDR2 SQIVND (reference sequence). J lost 8 bases, V lost 3 bases, and 15 bases had no gene match. The CDR3 contains 18 residues. The CDR3 nucleotides are TGTGCCAGTAGTATTACGGGACAGGTTGTTCCCGGCGATTCACCCCTCCACTTT. This gives the protein CASSITGQVVPGDSPLHF.

J is TRBJ2-1 and V is TRBV4-2, with a tentative D call TRBD2 (7 bases). The germline V and J ends were trimmed by 2 bases and 0 bases, with 14 bases remaining between them. CDR3 length: 17 residues. Looked up from germline, CDR1 is LGHNA and CDR2 is YNFKEQ. CDR3 DNA sequence: TGTGCCAGCAGCCAAAGGGAGGGGGGGAGCTCCTACAATGAGCAGTTCTTC. Amino acid sequence: CASSQREGGSSYNEQFF.